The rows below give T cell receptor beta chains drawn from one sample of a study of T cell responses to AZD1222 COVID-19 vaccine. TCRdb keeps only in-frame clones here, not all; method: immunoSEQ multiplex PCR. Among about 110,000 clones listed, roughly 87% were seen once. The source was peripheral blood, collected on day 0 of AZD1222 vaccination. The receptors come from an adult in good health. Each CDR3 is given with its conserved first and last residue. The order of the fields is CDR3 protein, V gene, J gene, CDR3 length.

CDR3: CASSELTGRGRGYTF
V: TRBV6-4
J: TRBJ1-2
length: 15

CDR3: CASSLVFRPNEKLFF
V: TRBV7-6
J: TRBJ1-4
length: 15

CDR3: CASSLERAAGGRNGYTF
V: TRBV7-9
J: TRBJ1-2
length: 17

CDR3: CASSPAGDEKLFF
V: TRBV18
J: TRBJ1-4
length: 13

CDR3: CASIQNSNTDTQYF
V: TRBV7-8
J: TRBJ2-3
length: 14

CDR3: CASSMGDGTSGSYEQYF
V: TRBV19
J: TRBJ2-7
length: 17

CDR3: CSSQYGGPLNEQFF
V: TRBV29-1
J: TRBJ2-1
length: 14

CDR3: CASITRQGARNTEAFF
V: TRBV19
J: TRBJ1-1
length: 16

CDR3: CASSEMGGNEQFF
V: TRBV2
J: TRBJ2-1
length: 13

CDR3: CASSSRAGTGTQETQYF
V: TRBV5-1
J: TRBJ2-5
length: 17

CDR3: CASSIAGEQNTEAFF
V: TRBV19
J: TRBJ1-1
length: 15

CDR3: CASSVDTGTNEKLFF
V: TRBV9
J: TRBJ1-4
length: 15

CDR3: CAISESKGPDADTQYF
V: TRBV10-3
J: TRBJ2-3
length: 16

CDR3: CASSLGQGFTGELFF
V: TRBV5-8
J: TRBJ2-2
length: 15

CDR3: CASSQKGGKNTEAFF
V: TRBV27
J: TRBJ1-1
length: 15

CDR3: CAWSLTGGDTEAFF
V: TRBV30
J: TRBJ1-1
length: 14

CDR3: CASSRPRDRGRMYGYTF
V: TRBV6-2/TRBV6-3
J: TRBJ1-2
length: 17

CDR3: CASSLMSGDQQYF
V: TRBV7-9
J: TRBJ2-3
length: 13

CDR3: CASSPLGPSSGANVLTF
V: TRBV18
J: TRBJ2-6
length: 17

CDR3: CASSPPQGGREKLFF
V: TRBV9
J: TRBJ1-4
length: 15

CDR3: CASSQFGLRELFF
V: TRBV4-1
J: TRBJ2-2
length: 13

CDR3: CASLYTTPQETQYF
V: TRBV2
J: TRBJ2-5
length: 14

CDR3: CASSFGLLGYSYNEQFF
V: TRBV27
J: TRBJ2-1
length: 17

CDR3: CATSRERLAGGNEQFF
V: TRBV15
J: TRBJ2-1
length: 16

CDR3: CASSYLHKGGELFF
V: TRBV6-5
J: TRBJ2-2
length: 14

CDR3: CASSRQAYGYTF
V: TRBV11-2
J: TRBJ1-2
length: 12

CDR3: CATSDPGQRDNVLTF
V: TRBV24-1
J: TRBJ2-6
length: 15

CDR3: CASSSPVGRRLYEQYF
V: TRBV28
J: TRBJ2-7
length: 16

CDR3: CASSQETGISYEQYF
V: TRBV18
J: TRBJ2-7
length: 15

CDR3: CASSLTGQLESPLHF
V: TRBV7-9
J: TRBJ1-6
length: 15

CDR3: CASPPFIGRNNTEAFF
V: TRBV28
J: TRBJ1-1
length: 16

CDR3: CASLDRVGYEQYF
V: TRBV28
J: TRBJ2-7
length: 13

CDR3: CASTKQGWDTQYF
V: TRBV6-5
J: TRBJ2-3
length: 13

CDR3: CAWSPISGGLLYEQYF
V: TRBV30
J: TRBJ2-7
length: 16

CDR3: CASTTNPAGLNTEAFF
V: TRBV19
J: TRBJ1-1
length: 16

CDR3: CASLVLQGTYGYTF
V: TRBV28
J: TRBJ1-2
length: 14

CDR3: CASSYSTSGAGELFF
V: TRBV6-2/TRBV6-3
J: TRBJ2-2
length: 15

CDR3: CASSLDRGQKLFF
V: TRBV5-6
J: TRBJ1-4
length: 13

CDR3: CASSLARGVFYGYTF
V: TRBV5-4
J: TRBJ1-2
length: 15

CDR3: CASSQESSRRSKFF
V: TRBV3-1/TRBV3-2
J: TRBJ2-1
length: 14

CDR3: CATLRQAHSSGNTIYF
V: TRBV24-1
J: TRBJ1-3
length: 16

CDR3: CASSFGTGVIGTKTQYF
V: TRBV7-2
J: TRBJ2-5
length: 17

CDR3: CASSGTGAKLFF
V: TRBV2
J: TRBJ1-4
length: 12

CDR3: CASSQDGSGGGEETQYF
V: TRBV4-2
J: TRBJ2-5
length: 17

CDR3: CATSDTRAGGKETQYF
V: TRBV24-1
J: TRBJ2-5
length: 16

CDR3: CASSLQSVDNSPLHF
V: TRBV7-9
J: TRBJ1-6
length: 15

CDR3: CASSIAGTNQETQYF
V: TRBV19
J: TRBJ2-5
length: 15

CDR3: CASSIQTEYGYTF
V: TRBV7-9
J: TRBJ1-2
length: 13

CDR3: CASSLERTNEKLFF
V: TRBV5-6
J: TRBJ1-4
length: 14

CDR3: CASGLVPQMTGRGDNSPLHF
V: TRBV12-5
J: TRBJ1-6
length: 20

CDR3: CASSMGGPMGSTEAFF
V: TRBV19
J: TRBJ1-1
length: 16

CDR3: CASSIRESGGFHGYTF
V: TRBV19
J: TRBJ1-2
length: 16

CDR3: CASSSPADRGYNEQFF
V: TRBV28
J: TRBJ2-1
length: 16

CDR3: CASSLGGSGELFF
V: TRBV11-3
J: TRBJ2-2
length: 13

CDR3: CASSQISKRTGKEAFF
V: TRBV14
J: TRBJ1-1
length: 16

CDR3: CASSERLAGENNEQFF
V: TRBV2
J: TRBJ2-1
length: 16

CDR3: CASSSPGRVSRNEQFF
V: TRBV28
J: TRBJ2-1
length: 16

CDR3: CASRAGTVNEKLFF
V: TRBV25-1
J: TRBJ1-4
length: 14

CDR3: CASSLLGLAGAPTKQFF
V: TRBV7-9
J: TRBJ2-1
length: 17